This T cell receptor (beta chain) originates from a study of T-cell reconstitution after alpha-beta-depleted transplantation in children. Study-level results: T-cell counts and diversity at one year following transplant were attributed mainly to newly produced T cells. TCRbeta diversity was high at day 60 in some patients (a result of surviving recipient T cells and thymic progenitors). By about two months after transplant, alpha-beta T cells reportedly arose from several hundred graft clones that had expanded.

This clonotype has at least ten counts. The antigen is not known. The TCRbeta library was prepared with unique molecular identifiers. TCRdb ran MiXCR on the PCR reads and lists one entry per CDR3 protein. The profile shows hundreds of thousands of distinct CDR3 sequences, roughly a quarter of them singletons. The CDR3 totals 14 residues. Trimming left V 4 bases short and J 0 bases short, with 10 bases between. Germline CDR1 reads DFQATT; CDR2 reads SNEGSKA (reference sequence). Sequencing was performed on PBMCs, mostly from graft donor cells, taken 360 days after TCRalphabeta/CD19-depleted stem cell transplant. The chain couples TRBV20-1 to TRBJ2-4; D is ambiguous. The sequence derives from a female patient younger than 10 who had a stem cell transplant for congenital amegakaryocytic thrombocytopenia, so the T cells may come from the graft donor. CDR3 DNA sequence: TGCAGTGCTATCCCCACCCTAGCCAAAAACATTCAGTACTTC. Translating it yields CSAIPTLAKNIQYF.